The 24 T cell receptor beta chains listed next were all sequenced from one sample in a study of T cell responses to AZD1222 COVID-19 vaccine. Using immunoSEQ multiplex PCR, the repertoire was profiled, and TCRdb retains in-frame clones only, with some absent. The sample comprises about 130,000 clones, 84% of which are singletons, and about 4% rests with the top ten. Sequenced material: peripheral blood, taken on day 0 of AZD1222 vaccination. All receptors derive from an adult in good health.

This clone was recorded only once. The chain recombines TRBV18 with TRBJ2-3, with D tentatively TRBD1 (6 bases). Germline CDR1 reads KGHSH; CDR2 reads LQKENI. The CDR3 spans 15 residues. Trimming left V 0 bases short and J 3 bases short, with 10 bases between. CDR3 bases: TGTGCCAGCTCACCACCGTTTCAGGGGACAGATACGCAGTATTTT. It translates to CASSPPFQGTDTQYF.

This chain links TRBV5-1 with TRBJ2-1; maybe TRBD2 (5 bases). Trimming removed 2 bases at V and 8 bases at J, with 17 bases between. Per germline, CDR1 SGHRS and CDR2 YFSETQ. The CDR3 runs to 15 residues. CDR3 loop: CASSLNGDLSDEQFF. The CDR3 nucleotides read TGCGCCAGCAGCTTAAACGGGGATCTTAGCGATGAGCAGTTCTTC.

This clone occurred a few times. V gene TRBV5-1 combines with J gene TRBJ1-3; the D is unclear. The CDR3 is 15 amino acids. Germline V gives CDR1 SGHRS, CDR2 YFSETQ. Trimming cost V 0 bases and J 0 bases, with 7 bases left between them. The DNA of the CDR3 is TGCGCCAGCAGCTTGGACGGATACTCTGGAAACACCATATATTTT. This codes for CASSLDGYSGNTIYF.

This clone was seen only a few times. CDR3 region: CAISAGTGGGETQYF. Here the CDR3 DNA reads TGTGCCATCAGTGCCGGGACAGGGGGCGGAGAGACCCAGTACTTC. J is TRBJ2-5 and V is TRBV10-3; the match to TRBD1 covers 12 bases. CDR1 is ENHRY, CDR2 SYGVKD, per germline. The CDR3 has 15 amino acids. The V gene end was trimmed by 4 bases and the J gene end by 4 bases; junction bases not matched to a gene: 4.

The rearrangement joins TRBV3-1 (or the pseudogene TRBV3-2) to TRBJ1-2; D gene ambiguous. Germline CDR1 LGHDT, CDR2 YNNKEL (reference sequence). The CDR3 extends over 14 amino acids. Between the trimmed V and J ends, which lost 0 bases and 5 bases, there was a span of 10 bases. Written as DNA, the CDR3 is TGTGCCAGCAGCCAAGAACGGCGGCCGTATGGCTACACCTTC. The encoded protein is CASSQERRPYGYTF.

The chain employs TRBV7-9 and TRBJ2-7; D is unresolved. Per germline, CDR1 SEHNR and CDR2 FQNEAQ (reference sequence). The CDR3 totals 14 residues. V gave up 7 bases and J gave up 1 base, with 14 bases separating them. CDR3 region: CASTLLGESYEQYF. In DNA form, the CDR3 reads TGTGCCAGCACCCTGCTCGGAGAATCCTACGAGCAGTACTTC.

The chain is built from TRBV19 and TRBJ2-7, with TRBD1 identical over 7 bases. Trimming at V came to 8 bases and at J to 4 bases, leaving 17 bases not matched to a gene. This CDR3 is built from 16 residues. Germline assignment: CDR1 LNHDA and CDR2 SQIVND (reference sequence). Written as DNA, the CDR3 is TGTGCCAGTTCCGAAACAGGGGCGAACACCTTTTACGAGCAGTACTTC. This codes for CASSETGANTFYEQYF.

The chain couples TRBV19 to TRBJ1-2, with D tentatively TRBD1 (6 bases). The CDR3 length is 13 residues. Trimming stripped 4 bases from V and 2 bases from J, with 8 bases between. Germline-derived CDR1 and CDR2 are LNHDA and SQIVND (reference sequence). The CDR3: CASSRTENYGYTF. CDR3 coding DNA: TGTGCCAGTAGTAGGACAGAAAACTATGGCTACACCTTC. Using reference TRBV19 and TRBJ1-2 for the parts outside the CDR3, the full variable domain is DGGITQSPKYLFRKEGQNVTLSCEQNLNHDAMYWYRQDPGQGLRLIYYSQIVNDFQKGDIAEGYSVSREKKESFPLTVTSAQKNPTAFYLCASSRTENYGYTFGSGTRLTVV.

The gene calls are TRBV2 and TRBJ1-1; no firm D call. Germline V lookup: CDR1 SNHLY, CDR2 FYNNEI. V shed 3 bases and J shed 6 bases, with 11 bases lying between them. The CDR3 consists of 13 residues. CDR3: CASSEDLLAEAFF. DNA for the CDR3: TGTGCCAGCAGTGAGGACCTTTTGGCTGAAGCTTTCTTT.

CDR3 DNA sequence: TGTGCCAGCAGTGAAGCTACTTACTCTGGAAACACCATATATTTT. Encoded protein: CASSEATYSGNTIYF. The genes are TRBV6-1 and TRBJ1-3, with D unclear. Germline V lookup: CDR1 MNHNS, CDR2 SASEGT. The CDR3 spans 15 residues. V lost 0 bases and J 0 bases, leaving 6 bases between the germline ends.

This clone was detected only a few times. The J gene is TRBJ1-5, the V gene TRBV2; no definite D call. Trimming took 6 bases from V and 0 from J, leaving 12 bases between them. Germline CDR1 SNHLY, CDR2 FYNNEI. CDR3 length: 15 amino acids. The CDR3 reads CASSVENYSNQPQHF. CDR3 DNA sequence: TGTGCCAGCAGCGTAGAAAATTATAGCAATCAGCCCCAGCATTTT.

The V gene is TRBV20-1, the J gene TRBJ1-3; tentative D call: TRBD1 (5 bases). The CDR3 is 14 residues long. V was trimmed by 3 bases and J by 4 bases, leaving 13 bases between them. Germline V gives CDR1 DFQATT, CDR2 SNEGSKA (reference sequence). The DNA for the CDR3 is TGCAGTGCTAGTTCAGGGTCTGGAGGAAACACCATATATTTT. This sequence encodes CSASSGSGGNTIYF.

V is TRBV9 and J is TRBJ1-1; the D is unclear. Germline lookup yields CDR1 SGDLS and CDR2 YYNGEE. The V gene lost 0 bases and the J gene lost 1 base, with 13 bases spanning the gap. This CDR3 comprises 16 residues. CDR3 in DNA: TGTGCCAGCAGCGTAGGGGCCGGAAGGGAGAACACTGAAGCTTTCTTT. Its protein is CASSVGAGRENTEAFF.

This rearrangement joins TRBV6-5 to TRBJ1-1; TRBD1 agrees at 8 bases. Germline assignment: CDR1 MNHEY and CDR2 SVGAGI. This CDR3 has 16 amino acids. J lost 5 bases, V lost 1 base, and 9 bases had no gene match. This chain's CDR3 is CASSYLYSGGKTEAFF. CDR3 nucleotides: TGTGCCAGCAGTTACTTATACTCAGGGGGCAAGACTGAAGCTTTCTTT.

The rearrangement joins TRBV27 to TRBJ1-5, with 7 bases lining up with TRBD1. Per the germline V gene, CDR1 is MNHEY and CDR2 is SMNVEV (reference sequence). After removal of 5 bases from V and 2 bases from J, the junction contained 6 bases not matched to a gene. CDR3 length: 15 residues. CDR3: CASSHRGRGNQPQHF. The CDR3 bases are TGTGCCAGCAGTCACAGGGGACGAGGCAATCAGCCCCAGCATTTT.

The J gene is TRBJ1-4, the V gene TRBV23-1; D remains unclear. TRBV23-1 is classed as an ORF, of uncertain function. Trimming cost V 4 bases and J 6 bases, with 18 bases left between them. This CDR3 comprises 16 residues. The DNA for the CDR3 is TGCGCCAGCAGTCCAGATGCCAGGATGGAGGATGAAAAACTGTTTTTT. This translates into CASSPDARMEDEKLFF.

This clone occurred a few times. The chain joins TRBV7-2 to TRBJ1-5; 7 bases match TRBD1. CDR1 and CDR2 (germline): SGHTA, FQGNSA. Trimming took 2 bases from V and 5 from J; bases not matched to a gene: 6. The CDR3 totals 15 residues. This chain's CDR3 is CASSLHETGYQPQHF. CDR3 DNA sequence: TGTGCCAGCAGCTTACATGAGACAGGGTATCAGCCCCAGCATTTT.

The chain has TRBV19 and TRBJ1-1; no clear D gene. Germline assignment: CDR1 LNHDA and CDR2 SQIVND (reference sequence). The germline V and J ends were trimmed by 3 bases and 6 bases, with 11 bases remaining between them. The CDR3 contains 13 residues. DNA for the CDR3: TGTGCCAGTAGTATGGTTCGGCAGTCTGAAGCTTTCTTT. This translates into CASSMVRQSEAFF. The complete variable domain, with remaining parts taken from reference TRBV19 and TRBJ1-1, reads DGGITQSPKYLFRKEGQNVTLSCEQNLNHDAMYWYRQDPGQGLRLIYYSQIVNDFQKGDIAEGYSVSREKKESFPLTVTSAQKNPTAFYLCASSMVRQSEAFFGQGTRLTVV.

The chain carries TRBV30 and TRBJ2-1, with D possibly called TRBD1 or TRBD2 (6 bases each). The CDR3 runs 14 residues. CDR1 and CDR2 (germline): GTSNPN, SVGIG (reference sequence). The V end lost 0 bases, the J end lost 9 bases, and 15 bases lay between the germline ends. This CDR3 is CAWSVPWGAGEQFF. CDR3 DNA: TGTGCCTGGAGTGTACCCTGGGGGGCTGGTGAGCAGTTCTTC.

The chain is built from TRBV30 and TRBJ2-7; 7 nucleotides match TRBD2. Per germline, CDR1 GTSNPN and CDR2 SVGIG (reference sequence). CDR3 length equals 13 residues. The V gene end was trimmed by 8 bases and the J gene end by 3 bases; junction bases not matched to a gene: 10. The CDR3 nucleotides are TGTGCCGGGAAAGGGGAGGGGCTCTACGAGCAGTACTTC. Protein product: CAGKGEGLYEQYF.

The chain carries TRBV6-4 and TRBJ2-2, with 8 bases that match TRBD2. The CDR3 spans 14 residues. With V trimmed by 4 bases and J by 4 bases, 2 bases remained unmatched. CDR1 is MRHNA and CDR2 is SNTAGT in the germline V gene. The DNA for the CDR3 is TGTGCCAGCAGTGTCCGGGAGGGCACCGGGGAGCTGTTTTTT. This encodes CASSVREGTGELFF.

The chain joins TRBV28 to TRBJ2-3; a possible D gene is TRBD2 (5 bases). The germline V gene encodes CDR1 MDHEN and CDR2 SYDVKM. Trimming removed 10 bases at V and 0 bases at J, with 14 bases between. CDR3 size: 14 residues. In DNA, the CDR3 is TGTGCCACCTTCAGCAGGACTAGCACAGATACGCAGTATTTT. This codes for CATFSRTSTDTQYF.

This chain connects TRBV12-3 or TRBV12-4 to TRBJ2-1; D could derive from TRBD1 or TRBD2 (5 bases each). V gave up 5 bases and J gave up 7 bases, with 12 bases separating them. The CDR3 is 13 residues long. This CDR3 is CASSRGALNEQFF. The CDR3 bases are TGTGCCAGCAGTCGAGGGGCGCTTAATGAGCAGTTCTTC.

In this sample, this clone turned up once. This chain links TRBV11-2 with TRBJ1-3; 8 positions agree with TRBD1. The CDR3 consists of 15 residues. CDR1 SGHAT and CDR2 FQNNGV come from the germline V gene. V lost 8 bases and J lost 2; bases outside the gene matches: 8. The chain's CDR3 is CASRTGSTTGNTIYF. CDR3 in DNA: TGTGCCAGCCGGACAGGGAGTACCACTGGAAACACCATATATTTT.